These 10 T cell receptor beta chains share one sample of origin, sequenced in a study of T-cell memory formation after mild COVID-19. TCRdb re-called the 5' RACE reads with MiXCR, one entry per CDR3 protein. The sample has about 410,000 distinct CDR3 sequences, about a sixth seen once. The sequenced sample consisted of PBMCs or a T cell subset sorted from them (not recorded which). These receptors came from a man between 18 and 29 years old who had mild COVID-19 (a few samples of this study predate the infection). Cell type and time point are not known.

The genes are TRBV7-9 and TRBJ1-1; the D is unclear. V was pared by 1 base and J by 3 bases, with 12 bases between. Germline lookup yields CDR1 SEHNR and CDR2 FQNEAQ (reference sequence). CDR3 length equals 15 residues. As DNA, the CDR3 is TGTGCCAGCAGCTTAGAGGTGAGCGGTTACACTGAAGCTTTCTTT. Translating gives CASSLEVSGYTEAFF.

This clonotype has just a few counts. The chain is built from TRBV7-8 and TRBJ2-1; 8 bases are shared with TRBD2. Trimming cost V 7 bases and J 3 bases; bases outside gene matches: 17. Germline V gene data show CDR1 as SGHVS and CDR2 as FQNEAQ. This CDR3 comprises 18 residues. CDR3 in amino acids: CASNPLTSGGAIYNEQFF. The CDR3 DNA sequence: TGTGCCAGCAACCCACTTACATCCGGGGGGGCCATCTACAATGAGCAGTTCTTC. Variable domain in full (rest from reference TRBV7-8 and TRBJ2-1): GAGVSQSPRYKVAKRGQDVALRCDPISGHVSLFWYQQALGQGPEFLTYFQNEAQLDKSGLPSDRFFAERPEGSVSTLKIQRTQQEDSAVYLCASNPLTSGGAIYNEQFFGPGTRLTVL.

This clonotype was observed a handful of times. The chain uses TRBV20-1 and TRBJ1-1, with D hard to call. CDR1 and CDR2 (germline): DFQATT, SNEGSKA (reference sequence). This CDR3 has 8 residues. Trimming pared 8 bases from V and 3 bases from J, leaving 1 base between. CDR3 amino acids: CSHTEAFF. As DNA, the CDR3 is TGCAGTCACACTGAAGCTTTCTTT.

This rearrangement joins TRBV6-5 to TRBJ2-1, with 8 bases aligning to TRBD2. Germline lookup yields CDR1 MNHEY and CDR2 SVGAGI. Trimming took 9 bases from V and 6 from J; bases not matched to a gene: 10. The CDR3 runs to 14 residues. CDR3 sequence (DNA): TGTGCCAGTATTAAGCGGGGGTGGGGCAATGAGCAGTTCTTC. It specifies CASIKRGWGNEQFF.

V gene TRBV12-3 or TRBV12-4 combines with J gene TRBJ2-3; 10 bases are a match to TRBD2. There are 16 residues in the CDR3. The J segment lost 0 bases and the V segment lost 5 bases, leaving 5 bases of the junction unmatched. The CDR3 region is CASSPGLADSTDTQYF. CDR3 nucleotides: TGTGCCAGCAGTCCTGGACTAGCGGATAGCACAGATACGCAGTATTTT.

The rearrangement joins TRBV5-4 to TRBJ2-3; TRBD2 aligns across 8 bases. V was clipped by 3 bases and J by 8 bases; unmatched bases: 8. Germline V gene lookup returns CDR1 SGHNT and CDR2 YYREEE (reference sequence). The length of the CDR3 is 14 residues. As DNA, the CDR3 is TGTGCCAGCAGCTCATTAGCGGGGCGGGGTACGCAGTATTTT. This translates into CASSSLAGRGTQYF.

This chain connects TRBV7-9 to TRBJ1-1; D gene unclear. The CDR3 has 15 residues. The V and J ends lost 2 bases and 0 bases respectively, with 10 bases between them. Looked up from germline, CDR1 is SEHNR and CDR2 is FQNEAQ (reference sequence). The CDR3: CASSLTGVMNTEAFF. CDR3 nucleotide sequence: TGTGCCAGCAGCTTAACTGGAGTGATGAACACTGAAGCTTTCTTT.

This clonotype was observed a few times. The CDR3 DNA follows: TGTGCCAGCCTAGCCTCTCCTTGGAGGGGGATTGAAGCTTTCTTT. Amino acid sequence: CASLASPWRGIEAFF. This chain connects TRBV19 to TRBJ1-1; D perhaps matches TRBD1 (6 bases). The CDR3 runs to 15 residues. V was pared by 9 bases and J by 7 bases, with 24 bases between. Per the germline V gene, CDR1 is LNHDA and CDR2 is SQIVND (reference sequence).

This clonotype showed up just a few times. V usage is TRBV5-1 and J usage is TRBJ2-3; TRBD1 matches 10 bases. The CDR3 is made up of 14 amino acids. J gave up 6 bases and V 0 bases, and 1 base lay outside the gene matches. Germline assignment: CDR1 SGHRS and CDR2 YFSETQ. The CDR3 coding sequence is TGCGCCAGCAGCTTGGGGGGACAGGGGGATACGCAGTATTTT. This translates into CASSLGGQGDTQYF.

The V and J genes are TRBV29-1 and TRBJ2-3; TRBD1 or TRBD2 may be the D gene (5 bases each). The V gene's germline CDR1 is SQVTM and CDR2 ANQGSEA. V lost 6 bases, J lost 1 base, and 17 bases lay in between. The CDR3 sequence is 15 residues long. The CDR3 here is CSVHGTDGGTDTQYF. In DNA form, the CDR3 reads TGCAGCGTCCACGGGACCGACGGCGGCACAGATACGCAGTATTTT.